This T cell receptor beta chain is from a study of blood T cell repertoires in COVID-19. Study at large: COVID-19 samples from acute and convalescent phases originated in the United States, Italy and Spain. PBMCs, B-cell-depleted T cells, or T cells were the source of the cDNA or gDNA that made up the material.

Authors' methods: Cell counts per sample came from amplifying reference gene primers. The protocol was immunoSEQ multiplex PCR, while the TCRdb copy is restricted to in-frame clones and leaves out a portion. The V and J calls and the clone size are those of that table, but D and trimming were determined from the DNA. The sample has roughly 190,000 clones, approximately 94% seen once. The ends lost 5 bases at V and 1 base at J; junction bases unmatched: 7. Germline CDR1 reads SNHLY; CDR2 reads FYNNEI. This CDR3 spans 15 amino acids. The TCR originated in a man aged 25-45 years with COVID-19, enrolled during active disease. The chain is built from TRBV2 and TRBJ1-1; 7 bases fit TRBD1. The sequenced sample consisted of peripheral blood. CDR3: CASSKGAKRNTEAFF. CDR3 nucleotide sequence: TGTGCCAGCAGTAAGGGGGCAAAACGGAACACTGAAGCTTTCTTT.